This T cell receptor beta chain was sequenced during a study of blood T cell repertoires in COVID-19. Study overall: Sites across the United States, Italy and Spain contributed samples from acute and convalescent COVID-19. Sources were T cells, B-cell-depleted T cells, or PBMCs; the material itself was cDNA or gDNA.

This clone was found once. The authors' processing: By means of reference gene primer amplification, nucleated cell counts were estimated. Sequenced by immunoSEQ multiplex PCR; TCRdb stores in-frame clones only, minus some. V and J calls and clone size are those listed in that table; D and trimming were worked out from the DNA. The sample holds 150,000 to 200,000 clones, around four fifths seen once. Unmatched junction bases numbered 8, after V lost 0 bases and J lost 6 bases. Germline V lookup: CDR1 GTSNPN, CDR2 SVGIG (reference sequence). The CDR3 sequence is 14 residues long. The specimen sequenced was peripheral blood. J is TRBJ2-7 and V is TRBV30; TRBD2 agrees at 7 bases. This sequence originates from a woman under 40 with acute or convalescent COVID-19. DNA of the CDR3: TGTGCCTGGAGTGTACGAGGGAGGGCCTCCGAGCAGTACTTC. Translated, it gives CAWSVRGRASEQYF.